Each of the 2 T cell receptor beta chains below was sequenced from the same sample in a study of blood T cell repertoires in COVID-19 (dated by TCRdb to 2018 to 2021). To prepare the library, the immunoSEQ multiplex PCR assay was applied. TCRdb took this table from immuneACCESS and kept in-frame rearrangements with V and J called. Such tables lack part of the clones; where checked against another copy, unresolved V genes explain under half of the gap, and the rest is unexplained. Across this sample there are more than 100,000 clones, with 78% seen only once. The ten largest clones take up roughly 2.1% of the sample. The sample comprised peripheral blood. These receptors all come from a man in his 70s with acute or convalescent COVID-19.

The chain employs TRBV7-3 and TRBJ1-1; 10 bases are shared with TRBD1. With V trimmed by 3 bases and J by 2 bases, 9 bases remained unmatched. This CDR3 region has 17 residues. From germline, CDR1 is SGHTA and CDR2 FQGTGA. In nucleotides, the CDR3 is TGTGCCAGCAGCTTGGAGGGGACAGGGGCCCGCAACACTGAAGCTTTCTTT. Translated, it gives CASSLEGTGARNTEAFF.

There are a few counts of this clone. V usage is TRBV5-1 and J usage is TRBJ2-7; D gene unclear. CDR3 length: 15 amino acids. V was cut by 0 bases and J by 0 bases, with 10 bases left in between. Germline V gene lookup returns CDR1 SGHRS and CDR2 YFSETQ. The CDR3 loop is CASSLVVASSYEQYF. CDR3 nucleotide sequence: TGCGCCAGCAGCTTGGTGGTCGCCAGCTCCTACGAGCAGTACTTC.